The source of this T cell receptor (beta chain) is a study of T-cell reconstitution after alpha-beta-depleted transplantation in children. This clonotype was seen repeatedly, ten times or more. Unique molecular identifiers were incorporated when the TCRbeta library was constructed. TCRdb passed the PCR reads through MiXCR, listing each CDR3 protein once. The sample shows tens of thousands of distinct CDR3 sequences, more than 5.5% of them seen only once. This CDR3 is built from 13 residues. V shed 0 bases and J shed 3 bases, with 6 bases lying between them. Germline CDR1 and CDR2: SGHRS and YFSETQ. The J gene is TRBJ1-1, the V gene TRBV5-1; the D is unclear. The clonotype was recovered from a human donor who donated a stem cell graft to a child with acute lymphoblastic leukemia. The sequences come from PBMCs from the stem cell graft donor, collected from the stem cell graft. The CDR3 DNA reads as TGCGCCAGCAGCTTGGGATCGGACACTGAAGCTTTCTTT. Translated: CASSLGSDTEAFF.